The subject of this entry is one T cell receptor (beta chain). Its antigen is as yet unknown. The repertoire was sequenced with immunoSEQ multiplex PCR; TCRdb's copy has only in-frame clones and lacks some. The sample records tens of thousands of clones, roughly 75% being singletons. V lost 4 bases and J lost 7, with 8 bases in between. CDR1 SGHDT and CDR2 YYEEEE come from the germline V gene. This CDR3 region has 11 residues. This sample stems from a study of T cell responses to AZD1222 COVID-19 vaccine. Study-level results: Of the AZD1222 recipients, only five or six were seropositive at baseline. Clonal diversity may have been underestimated in mostly white British donors.

The sequencing here drew on peripheral blood, taken 28 days after the second AZD1222 dose. This sequence joins TRBV5-6 and TRBJ1-2; possibly TRBD1 for D (5 bases). The sequence came from an adult who received the AZD1222 COVID-19 vaccine. CDR3 region: CASSAGSGYTF. CDR3 in DNA: TGTGCCAGCAGCGCAGGGTCTGGCTACACCTTC.